This T cell receptor beta chain was sequenced for a study of blood T cells in healthy people across ages. The CDR3 is 14 residues long. V lost 7 bases and J lost 2, with 11 bases in between. Germline loops: CDR1 MNHEY, CDR2 SVGAGI. A second 7 to 11 cycle PCR used barcoded and J-beta primers. Each CDR3 protein is one row after TCRdb ran MiXCR on the 5' RACE reads. The table shows roughly 1.5 million distinct CDR3 sequences, with less than 45% occurring only once. The V call is TRBV6-5, the J call TRBJ2-2; possible D gene TRBD1, 6 bases. The clonotype originates from a woman under 30 in good health. Source material: blood. DNA of the CDR3: TGTGCCAGCACCCCGGACAGCAACACCGGGGAGCTGTTTTTT. It encodes CASTPDSNTGELFF.